A selection of T cell receptor beta chains follows, all from one sample in a study of post-analysis software for immune sequencing data. Each CDR3 protein is one row after TCRdb ran MiXCR on the PCR reads. The sample lists roughly 800,000 distinct CDR3 sequences, 35% to 55% occurring once. The specimen was blood. These receptor sequences come from a girl aged 5 to 17 with multiple sclerosis. Both conserved end residues are part of each CDR3. Fields, in order: clone size, J gene, D gene, V gene, CDR3 protein, CDR3 DNA. A D gene is named only where the DNA matches it firmly. Clone size is stated in some rows and not others, as once, few, many or a class when expanded.

NA,TRBJ2-6,NA,TRBV7-3,CASSPNSNSGANVLTF,TGTGCCAGCAGCCCCAACAGCAACTCTGGGGCCAACGTCCTGACTTTC
NA,TRBJ1-4,NA,TRBV7-9,CASSSRTAMIEKLFF,TGTGCCAGCAGCTCCCGGACTGCGATGATTGAAAAACTGTTTTTT
few,TRBJ2-3,TRBD2,TRBV11-2,CASSLAGGSSYTQYF,TGTGCCAGCAGCTTAGCTGGCGGGAGTTCTTATACGCAGTATTTT
NA,TRBJ2-1,TRBD2,TRBV7-6,CASSSNGLALTEQFF,TGTGCCAGCAGCTCCAATGGACTAGCGTTGACTGAGCAGTTCTTC
few,TRBJ2-5,NA,TRBV20-1,CSARTRITGTQYF,TGCAGTGCGAGGACCCGAATCACGGGGACCCAGTACTTC
NA,TRBJ2-1,TRBD2,TRBV27,CASSLSTSGRSREQFF,TGTGCCAGCAGTTTATCGACTAGCGGGAGAAGTCGGGAGCAGTTCTTC
NA,TRBJ1-5,TRBD1,TRBV20-1,CSARTGSNQPQHF,TGCAGTGCTCGGACAGGGAGCAATCAGCCCCAGCATTTT
NA,TRBJ2-6,NA,TRBV7-2,CASSRSGFSGANVLTF,TGTGCCAGCAGCCGAAGCGGCTTCTCTGGGGCCAACGTCCTGACTTTC
few,TRBJ2-5,NA,TRBV6-1,CASSIWGHQETQYF,TGTGCCAGCAGTATATGGGGGCACCAAGAGACCCAGTACTTC
few,TRBJ2-1,NA,TRBV29-1,CSVGGGRQFF,TGCAGCGTTGGTGGGGGAAGGCAGTTCTTC
NA,TRBJ2-4,NA,TRBV6-5,CASGLSAKNIQYF,TGTGCCAGCGGGCTTTCGGCCAAAAACATTCAGTACTTC
NA,TRBJ2-7,NA,TRBV7-9,CASSPGDGKGYF,TGTGCCAGCAGCCCCGGTGATGGGAAAGGGTACTTC
NA,TRBJ2-7,NA,TRBV7-9,CASRGTPIGEQYF,TGTGCCAGCAGAGGAACCCCCATCGGCGAGCAGTACTTC
NA,TRBJ2-1,TRBD2,TRBV28,CASTTWVAGGNEQFF,TGTGCCAGCACCACCTGGGTAGCGGGAGGCAATGAGCAGTTCTTC
NA,TRBJ1-1,NA,TRBV5-1,CASSQDGPNTEAFF,TGCGCCAGCAGCCAGGACGGACCGAACACTGAAGCTTTCTTT
few,TRBJ2-5,NA,TRBV24-1,CATSVGQGRGETQYF,TGTGCCACCAGTGTGGGTCAGGGGCGCGGAGAGACCCAGTACTTC
NA,TRBJ2-6,NA,TRBV9,CASRGRDSGANVLTF,TGTGCCAGCAGAGGTCGGGACTCTGGGGCCAACGTCCTGACTTTC
NA,TRBJ2-1,NA,TRBV27,CASSLLSVKEDNEQFF,TGTGCCAGCAGTTTATTGTCGGTAAAGGAGGACAATGAGCAGTTCTTC
NA,TRBJ1-4,TRBD1,TRBV27,CASSSFSGGWTGATNEKLFF,TGTGCCAGCAGTTCGTTCAGTGGTGGATGGACAGGGGCGACTAATGAAAAACTGTTTTTT
NA,TRBJ2-1,NA,TRBV29-1,CSVEDRGADNEQFF,TGCAGCGTTGAAGATCGTGGAGCGGACAATGAGCAGTTCTTC
NA,TRBJ1-6,NA,TRBV11-2,CASSERGADHSPLHF,TGTGCCAGCTCAGAGCGCGGTGCAGACCATTCACCCCTCCACTTT
NA,TRBJ2-7,NA,TRBV12-3/TRBV12-4,CASSSGPPTGYEQYF,TGTGCCAGCAGTTCCGGACCCCCGACTGGCTACGAGCAGTACTTC
NA,TRBJ1-5,NA,TRBV12-3/TRBV12-4,CASSFQGRQPQHF,TGTGCCAGCAGTTTCCAGGGGAGACAGCCCCAGCATTTT
NA,TRBJ2-3,TRBD2,TRBV5-1,CASGKYSAPRRLAGVADTQYF,TGCGCCAGCGGCAAGTATTCGGCCCCGAGACGGCTGGCGGGAGTGGCAGATACGCAGTATTTT
NA,TRBJ2-7,TRBD2,TRBV4-2,CASSPGLAGGPSTYEQYF,TGTGCCAGCAGCCCGGGACTAGCGGGAGGGCCGAGCACCTACGAGCAGTACTTC
NA,TRBJ1-2,NA,TRBV20-1,CSATLVGYTF,TGCAGTGCTACCTTGGTTGGCTACACCTTC
few,TRBJ2-7,NA,TRBV12-3/TRBV12-4,CASSLAETVYEQYF,TGTGCCAGCAGTTTAGCGGAGACAGTCTACGAGCAGTACTTC
NA,TRBJ2-5,TRBD2,TRBV4-2,CTSSRDGTTASSGRETQYF,TGTACCAGCAGCCGCGACGGGACGACCGCCTCTAGCGGGAGAGAGACCCAGTACTTC
few,TRBJ2-1,TRBD1,TRBV27,CASSRQGSYNEQFF,TGTGCCAGCAGTCGACAGGGGTCTTACAATGAGCAGTTCTTC
NA,TRBJ1-2,TRBD1,TRBV6-6,CASSGQGGYGYTF,TGTGCCAGCAGTGGACAGGGCGGCTATGGCTACACCTTC
few,TRBJ2-4,TRBD1,TRBV20-1,CSASLGGTGENIQYF,TGCAGTGCGTCCTTGGGGGGGACAGGGGAAAACATTCAGTACTTC
few,TRBJ2-7,TRBD2,TRBV3-1,CASSSREISGRKYEQYF,TGTGCCAGCAGTTCAAGGGAAATTAGCGGGAGGAAATACGAGCAGTACTTC
NA,TRBJ2-7,TRBD2,TRBV6-5,CVSSYSTSGYEQYF,TGTGTCAGCAGTTACTCGACTAGCGGCTACGAGCAGTACTTC
NA,TRBJ2-3,TRBD1,TRBV12-3/TRBV12-4,CASSLGTGEAYTQYF,TGTGCCAGCAGCCTCGGGACAGGAGAAGCCTATACGCAGTATTTT
NA,TRBJ2-7,TRBD1,TRBV2,CASRDRGEDEQYF,TGTGCCAGCCGGGACAGGGGGGAGGACGAGCAGTACTTC
NA,TRBJ2-7,TRBD1,TRBV2,CASTEGQGLEQYF,TGTGCCAGCACCGAGGGACAGGGACTCGAGCAGTACTTC